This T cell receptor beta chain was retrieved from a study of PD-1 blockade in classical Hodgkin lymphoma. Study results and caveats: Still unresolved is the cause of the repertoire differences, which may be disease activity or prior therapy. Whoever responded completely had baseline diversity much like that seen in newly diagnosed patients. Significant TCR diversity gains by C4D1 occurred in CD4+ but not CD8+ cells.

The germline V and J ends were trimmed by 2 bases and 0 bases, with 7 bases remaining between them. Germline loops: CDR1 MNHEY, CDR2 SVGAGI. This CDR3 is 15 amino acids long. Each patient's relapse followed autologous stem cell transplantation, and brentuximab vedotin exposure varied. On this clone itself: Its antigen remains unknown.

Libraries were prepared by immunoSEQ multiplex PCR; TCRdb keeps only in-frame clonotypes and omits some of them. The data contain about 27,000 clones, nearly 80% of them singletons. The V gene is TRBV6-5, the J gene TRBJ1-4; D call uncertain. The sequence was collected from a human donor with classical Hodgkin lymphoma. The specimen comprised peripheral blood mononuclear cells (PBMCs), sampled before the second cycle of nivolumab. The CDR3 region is CASSYGVSTNEKLFF. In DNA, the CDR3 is TGTGCCAGCAGTTACGGGGTATCAACTAATGAAAAACTGTTTTTT.